This record concerns one T cell receptor (beta chain) sequence. Its target is not known. This sample was included in a study of shared clonotypes between healthy human individuals. Deep was the level used in running the assay. Assay used: immunoSEQ multiplex PCR; TCRdb lists only in-frame clones, some missing. This table holds 90,000 to 130,000 clones, about 70% found once. The V gene lost 6 bases and the J gene lost 2 bases, with 14 bases spanning the gap. The CDR3 consists of 15 residues. CDR1 and CDR2 from the germline V gene are MDHEN and SYDVKM. Study findings and constraints: Some clonotypes were shared by all four sorted-subset donors, while others were not shared. The non-shared ones had lower generation probabilities than the shared ones.

Sequenced input: memory CD8+ T cells sorted from blood. Noted subset: CD45RO+ cells pooled with CCR7-negative TemRA cells. The chain couples TRBV28 to TRBJ1-5, with D unresolved. This TCR came from a woman under 40 in good health. The CDR3 protein is CASSPLPGGNQPQHF. As DNA, the CDR3 is TGTGCCAGCAGCCCCCTCCCGGGCGGCAATCAGCCCCAGCATTTT.